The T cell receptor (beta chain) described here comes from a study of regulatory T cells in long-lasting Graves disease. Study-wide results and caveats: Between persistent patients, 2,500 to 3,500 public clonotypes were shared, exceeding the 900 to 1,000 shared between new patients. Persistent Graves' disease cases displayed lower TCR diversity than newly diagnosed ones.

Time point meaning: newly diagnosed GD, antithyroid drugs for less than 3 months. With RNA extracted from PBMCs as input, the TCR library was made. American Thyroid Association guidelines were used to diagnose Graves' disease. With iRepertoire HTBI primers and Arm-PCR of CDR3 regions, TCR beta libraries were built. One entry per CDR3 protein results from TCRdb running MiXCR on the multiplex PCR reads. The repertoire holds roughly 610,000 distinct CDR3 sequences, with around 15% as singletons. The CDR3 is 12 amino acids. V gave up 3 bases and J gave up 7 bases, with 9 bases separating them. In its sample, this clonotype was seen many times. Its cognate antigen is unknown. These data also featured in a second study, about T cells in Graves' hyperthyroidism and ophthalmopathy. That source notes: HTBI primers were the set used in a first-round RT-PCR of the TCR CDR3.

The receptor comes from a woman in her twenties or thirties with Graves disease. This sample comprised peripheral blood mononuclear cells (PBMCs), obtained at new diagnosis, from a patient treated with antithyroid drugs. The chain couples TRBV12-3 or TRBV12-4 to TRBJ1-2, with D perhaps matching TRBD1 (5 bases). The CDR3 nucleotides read TGTGCCAGCAGTTTCCCAGGGCGTGGCTACACCTTC. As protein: CASSFPGRGYTF.